This T cell receptor (beta chain) was captured in a study of Ad26.COV2.S vaccination and SARS-CoV-2 variants. Study-wide points: Comparability of non-spike TCR breadth was observed across vaccine and placebo recipients. Post-vaccination breadth of spike-specific CD8+ and CD4+ T cell responses was reportedly substantial.

Regarding treatment: over 15 received Ad26.COV2.S at low or high dose, single or two shots; roughly five received placebo; per-sample allocation not given. Sampling occurred on day 63 after the first vaccine or placebo injection. With 5 bases removed from V and 8 bases from J, the gap between germline ends came to 10 bases. CDR1 and CDR2 (germline): MNHEY, SMNVEV (reference sequence). The CDR3 is 12 residues long. As for this clone: As yet, its antigen is unknown.

TCRdb keeps only in-frame clones here, not all; method: immunoSEQ multiplex PCR. The sample contains around 300,000 clones, 75% to 90% of which appear only once. This sequence joins TRBV27 and TRBJ2-1; D is possibly TRBD1 or TRBD2 (5 bases each). The source was peripheral blood, collected in a trial of Ad26.COV2.S vaccine versus placebo. The sequence came from a person aged 18-60 years who received the Ad26.COV2.S COVID-19 vaccine or a placebo. DNA for the CDR3: TGTGCCAGCAGTCCACGAGGGGATGAGCAGTTCTTC. This encodes CASSPRGDEQFF.